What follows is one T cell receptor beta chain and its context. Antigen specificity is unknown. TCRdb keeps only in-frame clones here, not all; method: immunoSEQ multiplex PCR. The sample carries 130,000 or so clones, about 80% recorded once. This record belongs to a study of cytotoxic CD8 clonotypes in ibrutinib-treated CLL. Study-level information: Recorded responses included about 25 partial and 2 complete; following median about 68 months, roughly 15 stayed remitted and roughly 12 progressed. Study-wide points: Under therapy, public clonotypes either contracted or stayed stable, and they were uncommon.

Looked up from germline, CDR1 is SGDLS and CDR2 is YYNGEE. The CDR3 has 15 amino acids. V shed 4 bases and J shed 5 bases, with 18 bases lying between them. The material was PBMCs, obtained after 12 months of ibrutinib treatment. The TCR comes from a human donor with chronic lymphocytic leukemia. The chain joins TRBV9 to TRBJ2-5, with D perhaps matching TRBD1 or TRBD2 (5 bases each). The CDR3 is CASSRTPGTGETQYF. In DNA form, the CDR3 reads TGTGCCAGCAGCCGGACTCCAGGGACGGGGGAGACCCAGTACTTC.